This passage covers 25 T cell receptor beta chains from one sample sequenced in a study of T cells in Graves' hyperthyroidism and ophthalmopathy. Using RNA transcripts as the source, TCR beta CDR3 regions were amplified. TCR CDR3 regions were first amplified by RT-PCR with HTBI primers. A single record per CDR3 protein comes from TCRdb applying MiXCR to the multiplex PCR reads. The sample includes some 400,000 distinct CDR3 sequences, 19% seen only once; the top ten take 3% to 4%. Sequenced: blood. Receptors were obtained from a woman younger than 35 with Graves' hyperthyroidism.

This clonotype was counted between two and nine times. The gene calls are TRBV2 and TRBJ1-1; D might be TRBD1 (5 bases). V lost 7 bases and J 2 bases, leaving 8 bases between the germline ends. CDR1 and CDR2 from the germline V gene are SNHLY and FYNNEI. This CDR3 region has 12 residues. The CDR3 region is CASKQENTEAFF. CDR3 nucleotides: TGTGCCAGCAAACAGGAAAACACTGAAGCTTTCTTT.

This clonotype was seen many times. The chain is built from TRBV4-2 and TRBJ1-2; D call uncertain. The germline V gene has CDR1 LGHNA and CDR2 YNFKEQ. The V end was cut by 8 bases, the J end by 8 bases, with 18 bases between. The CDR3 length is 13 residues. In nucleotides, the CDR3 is TGTGCCAGCCGACCGATGATGGCGAGGGGCTACACCTTC. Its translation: CASRPMMARGYTF.

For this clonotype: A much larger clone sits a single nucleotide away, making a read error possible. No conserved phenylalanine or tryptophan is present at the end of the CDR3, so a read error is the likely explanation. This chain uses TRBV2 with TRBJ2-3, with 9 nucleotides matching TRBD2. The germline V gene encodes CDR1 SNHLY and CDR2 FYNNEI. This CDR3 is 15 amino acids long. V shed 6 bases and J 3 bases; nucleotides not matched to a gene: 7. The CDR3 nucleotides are TGTGCCAGCAGGGATAGCGGGGGAAGAACAGATACGCAGTATTTG. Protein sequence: CASRDSGGRTDTQYL.

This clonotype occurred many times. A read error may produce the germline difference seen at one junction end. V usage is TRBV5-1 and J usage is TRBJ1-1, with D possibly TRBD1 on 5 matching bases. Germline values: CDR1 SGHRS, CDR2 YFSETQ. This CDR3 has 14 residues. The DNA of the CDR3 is TGTGCCAGCAGCTTAGGTGGGGGACGGACTGAAGCTTTCTTT. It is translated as CASSLGGGRTEAFF.

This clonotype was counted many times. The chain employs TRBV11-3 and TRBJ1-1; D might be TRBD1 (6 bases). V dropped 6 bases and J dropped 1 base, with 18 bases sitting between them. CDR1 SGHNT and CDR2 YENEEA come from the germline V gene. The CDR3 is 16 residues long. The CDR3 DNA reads TGTGCCAGCAGTTTCCGGCTATTACAGGGGAACACTGAAGCTTTCTTT. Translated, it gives CASSFRLLQGNTEAFF.

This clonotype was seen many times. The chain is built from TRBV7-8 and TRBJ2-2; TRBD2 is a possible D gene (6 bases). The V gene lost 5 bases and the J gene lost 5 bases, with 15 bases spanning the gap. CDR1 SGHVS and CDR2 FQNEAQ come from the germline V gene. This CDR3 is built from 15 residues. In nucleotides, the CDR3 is TGTGCCAGCAGCAGGGACGGGGGTTTGACCGGGGAGCTGTTTTTT. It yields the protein CASSRDGGLTGELFF.

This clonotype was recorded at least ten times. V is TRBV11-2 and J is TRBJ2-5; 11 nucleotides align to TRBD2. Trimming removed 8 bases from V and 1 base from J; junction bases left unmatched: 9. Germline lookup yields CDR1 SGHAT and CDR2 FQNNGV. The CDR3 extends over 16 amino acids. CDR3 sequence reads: CASGYIAGGPQETQYF. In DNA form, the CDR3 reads TGTGCCAGCGGGTACATAGCGGGGGGGCCCCAAGAGACCCAGTACTTC.

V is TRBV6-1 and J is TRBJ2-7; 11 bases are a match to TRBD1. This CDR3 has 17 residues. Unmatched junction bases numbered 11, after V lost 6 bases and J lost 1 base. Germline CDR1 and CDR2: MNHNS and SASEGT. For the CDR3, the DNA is TGTGCCAGCAGCTGGACAGGGGGCGGGGGCAGGTCCTACGAGCAGTACTTC. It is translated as CASSWTGGGGRSYEQYF.

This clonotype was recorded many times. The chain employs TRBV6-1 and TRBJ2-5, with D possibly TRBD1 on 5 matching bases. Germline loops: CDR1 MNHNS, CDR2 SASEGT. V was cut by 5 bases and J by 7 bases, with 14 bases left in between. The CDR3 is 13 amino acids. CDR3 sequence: CASSRQSRGTQYF. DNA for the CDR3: TGTGCCAGCAGTAGACAGTCTAGGGGGACCCAGTACTTC.

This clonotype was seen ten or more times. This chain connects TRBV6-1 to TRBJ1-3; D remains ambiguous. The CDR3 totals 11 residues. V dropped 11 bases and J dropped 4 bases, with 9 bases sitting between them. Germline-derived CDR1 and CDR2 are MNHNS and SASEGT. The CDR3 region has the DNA TGTGCCGCCGTGAGAGGAAACACCATATATTTT. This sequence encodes CAAVRGNTIYF.

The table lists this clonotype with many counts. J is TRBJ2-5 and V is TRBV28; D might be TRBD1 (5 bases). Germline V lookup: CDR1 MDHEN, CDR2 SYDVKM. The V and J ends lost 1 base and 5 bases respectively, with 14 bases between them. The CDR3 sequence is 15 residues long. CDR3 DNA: TGTGCCAGCAGTTTATCCCGATTGGGGCGGGAGACCCAGTACTTC. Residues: CASSLSRLGRETQYF.

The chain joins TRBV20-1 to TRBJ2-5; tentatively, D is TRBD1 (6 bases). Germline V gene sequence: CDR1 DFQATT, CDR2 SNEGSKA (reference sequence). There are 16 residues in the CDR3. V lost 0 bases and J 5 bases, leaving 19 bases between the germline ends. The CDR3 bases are TGCAGTGCTAGAGAAAGTCAGGGGACGACGCGGGAGACCCAGTACTTC. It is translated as CSARESQGTTRETQYF.

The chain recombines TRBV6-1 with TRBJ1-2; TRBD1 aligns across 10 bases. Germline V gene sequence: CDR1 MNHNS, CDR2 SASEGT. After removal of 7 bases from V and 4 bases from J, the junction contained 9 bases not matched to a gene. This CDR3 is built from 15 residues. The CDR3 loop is CASTLGTGVSYGYTF. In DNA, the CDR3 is TGTGCCAGCACCCTGGGGACAGGGGTGAGCTATGGCTACACCTTC.

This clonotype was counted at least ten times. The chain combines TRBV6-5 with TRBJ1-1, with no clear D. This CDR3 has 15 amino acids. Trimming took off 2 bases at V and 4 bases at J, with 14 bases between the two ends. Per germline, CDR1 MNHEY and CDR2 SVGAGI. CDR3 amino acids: CASSYPLGKLTEAFF. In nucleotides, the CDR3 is TGTGCCAGCAGTTACCCGTTAGGGAAGCTCACTGAAGCTTTCTTT.

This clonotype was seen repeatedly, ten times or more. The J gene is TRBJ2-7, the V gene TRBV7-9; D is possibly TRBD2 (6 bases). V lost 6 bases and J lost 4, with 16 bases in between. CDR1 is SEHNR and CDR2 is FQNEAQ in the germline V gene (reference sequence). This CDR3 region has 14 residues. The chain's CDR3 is CASRTPGGDYEQYF. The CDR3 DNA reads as TGTGCCAGCAGAACGCCGGGCGGGGATTACGAGCAGTACTTC.

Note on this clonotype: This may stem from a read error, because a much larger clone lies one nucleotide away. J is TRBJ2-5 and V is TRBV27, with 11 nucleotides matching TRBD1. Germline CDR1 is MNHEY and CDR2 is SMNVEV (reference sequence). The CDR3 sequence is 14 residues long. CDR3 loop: CASSWDRGAEAQYF. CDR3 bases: TGTGCCAGCAGTTGGGACAGGGGGGCAGAGGCCCAGTACTTC.

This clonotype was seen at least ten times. The DNA for the CDR3 is TGTGCCAGTAGTATAGCGGCAGGGGGTTCCTACGAGCAGTACTTC. Protein: CASSIAAGGSYEQYF. V is TRBV19 and J is TRBJ2-7; 7 nucleotides agree with TRBD1. V trimming: 1 base; J trimming: 1 base; junction bases outside the gene matches: 4. The CDR3 contains 15 residues. The germline CDR1 and CDR2 sequences are LNHDA and SQIVND (reference sequence).

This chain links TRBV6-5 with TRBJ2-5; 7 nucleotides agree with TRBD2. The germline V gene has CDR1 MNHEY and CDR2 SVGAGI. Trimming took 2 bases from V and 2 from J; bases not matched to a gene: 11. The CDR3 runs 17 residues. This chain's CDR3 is CASSYSLAALGQETQYF. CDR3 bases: TGTGCCAGCAGTTACAGTCTAGCGGCCCTGGGGCAAGAGACCCAGTACTTC.

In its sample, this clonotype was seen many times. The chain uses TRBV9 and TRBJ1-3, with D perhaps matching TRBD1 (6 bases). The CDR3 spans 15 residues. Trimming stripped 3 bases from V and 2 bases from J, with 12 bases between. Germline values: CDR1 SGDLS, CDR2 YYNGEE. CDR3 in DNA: TGTGCCAGCAGCGAACGCAGGGGAACTGGAAACACCATATATTTT. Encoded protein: CASSERRGTGNTIYF.

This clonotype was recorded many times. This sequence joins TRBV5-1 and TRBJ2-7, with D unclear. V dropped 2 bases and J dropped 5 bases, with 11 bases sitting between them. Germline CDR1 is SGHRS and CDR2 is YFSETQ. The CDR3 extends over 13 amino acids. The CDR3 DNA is TGCGCCAGCAGCTTCAGGACCTCGGACGAGCAGTACTTC. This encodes CASSFRTSDEQYF.

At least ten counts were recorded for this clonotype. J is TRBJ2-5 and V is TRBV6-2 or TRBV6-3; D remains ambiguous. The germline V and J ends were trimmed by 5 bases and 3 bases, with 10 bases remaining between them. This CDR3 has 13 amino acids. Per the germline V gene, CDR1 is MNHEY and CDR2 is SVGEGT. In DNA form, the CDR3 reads TGTGCCAGCAGTCTCTACTGGAAAGAGACCCAGTACTTC. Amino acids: CASSLYWKETQYF.

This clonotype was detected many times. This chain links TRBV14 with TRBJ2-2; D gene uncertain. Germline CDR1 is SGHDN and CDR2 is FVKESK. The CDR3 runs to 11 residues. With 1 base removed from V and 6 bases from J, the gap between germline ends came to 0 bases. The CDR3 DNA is TGTGCCAGCAGCCAAGCCGGGGAGCTGTTTTTT. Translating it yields CASSQAGELFF.

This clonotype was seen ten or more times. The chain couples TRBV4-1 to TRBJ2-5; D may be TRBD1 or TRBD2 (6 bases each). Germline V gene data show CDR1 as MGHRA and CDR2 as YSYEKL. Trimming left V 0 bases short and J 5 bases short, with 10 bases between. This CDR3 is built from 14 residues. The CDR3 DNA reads TGCGCCAGCAGCCAAGAAACAGGGAGGGAGACCCAGTACTTC. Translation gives CASSQETGRETQYF.

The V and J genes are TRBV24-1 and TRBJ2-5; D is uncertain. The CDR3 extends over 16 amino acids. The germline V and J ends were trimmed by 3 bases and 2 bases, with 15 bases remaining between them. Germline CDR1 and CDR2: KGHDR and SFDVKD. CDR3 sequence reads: CATSDPEHNGQETQYF. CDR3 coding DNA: TGTGCCACCAGTGATCCAGAACACAACGGACAAGAGACCCAGTACTTC.

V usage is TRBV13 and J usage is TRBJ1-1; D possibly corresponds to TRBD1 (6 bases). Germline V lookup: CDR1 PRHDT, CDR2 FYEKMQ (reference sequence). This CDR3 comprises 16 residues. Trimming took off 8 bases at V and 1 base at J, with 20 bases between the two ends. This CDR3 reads CASYPGGDTGNTEAFF. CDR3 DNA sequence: TGTGCCAGCTACCCCGGAGGGGACACGGGGAACACTGAAGCTTTCTTT. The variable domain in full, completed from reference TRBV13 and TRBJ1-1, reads AAGVIQSPRHLIKEKRETATLKCYPIPRHDTVYWYQQGPGQDPQFLISFYEKMQSDKGSIPDRFSAQQFSDYHSELNMSSLELGDSALYFCASYPGGDTGNTEAFFGQGTRLTVV.